A selection of T cell receptor beta chains follows, all from one sample in a study of Graves' ophthalmopathy and Graves' hyperthyroidism. TCRdb reprocessed the multiplex PCR reads via MiXCR and lists one record per CDR3 protein. The sample holds about 230,000 distinct CDR3 sequences, around 50% seen once. The sample was peripheral blood. The receptors shown here come from an adult man with Graves' ophthalmopathy. Both conserved end residues are part of each CDR3. A D gene is named only where the DNA matches it firmly. A clone size is listed for some rows: how often the clone was seen (once, few, many), or a class if it is expanded.

length,size,D,V,J,CDR3,DNA
14,few,TRBD1,TRBV2,TRBJ1-5,CASSLQGVYQPQHF,TGTGCCAGCAGTCTCCAGGGGGTCTATCAGCCCCAGCATTTT
17,once,TRBD1,TRBV24-1,TRBJ1-4,CATSSGTVDSTNEKLFF,TGTGCCACCAGTTCCGGGACAGTCGACTCAACTAATGAAAAACTGTTTTTT
15,NA,NA,TRBV12-3/TRBV12-4,TRBJ1-5,CASSPGVGSNQPQHF,TGTGCCAGCAGTCCGGGAGTTGGTAGCAATCAGCCCCAGCATTTT
12,NA,NA,TRBV10-3,TRBJ2-5,CASSEILETQYF,TGTGCCAGCAGTGAGATCCTGGAGACCCAGTACTTC
15,NA,TRBD1,TRBV6-6,TRBJ1-1,CASSWDREVNTEAFF,TGTGCCAGCAGTTGGGACAGGGAGGTGAACACTGAAGCTTTCTTT
11,NA,NA,TRBV29-1,TRBJ2-7,CSVGKEYEQYF,TGCAGCGTTGGTAAGGAATACGAGCAGTACTTC
13,NA,NA,TRBV10-3,TRBJ2-7,CARDPGRTYEQYF,TGTGCTAGAGATCCGGGACGGACCTACGAGCAGTACTTC
14,NA,NA,TRBV10-1,TRBJ2-7,CASSEMTGPYEQYF,TGCGCCAGCAGTGAAATGACAGGCCCCTACGAGCAGTACTTC
13,many,NA,TRBV7-3,TRBJ1-1,CASSRQGNTEAFF,TGTGCCAGCAGCCGGCAGGGGAACACTGAAGCTTTCTTT
14,NA,NA,TRBV2,TRBJ2-5,CASSGPPSGETQYF,TGTGCCAGCAGTGGACCTCCCAGTGGGGAGACCCAGTACTTC
13,NA,NA,TRBV5-1,TRBJ1-1,CASSRNTGTEAFF,TGCGCCAGCAGCCGAAATACAGGGACTGAAGCTTTCTTT
16,NA,TRBD1,TRBV2,TRBJ1-5,CASSDARTGGGEPQHF,TGTGCCAGCAGTGACGCCCGGACAGGGGGCGGAGAGCCCCAGCATTTT
16,NA,TRBD1,TRBV29-1,TRBJ1-5,CSVSASGTGGNQPQHF,TGCAGCGTGAGCGCGTCCGGGACAGGGGGAAATCAGCCCCAGCATTTT
14,NA,NA,TRBV6-2/TRBV6-3,TRBJ2-7,CASSYSRANYEQYF,TGTGCCAGCAGTTACTCGAGGGCGAACTACGAGCAGTACTTC
18,few,TRBD1,TRBV15,TRBJ2-5,CATSRTRDRGLLSKTQYF,TGTGCCACCAGCAGAACCCGGGACAGGGGGCTTCTGTCAAAGACCCAGTACTTC
15,few,NA,TRBV5-8,TRBJ1-3,CASSFPGSSGNTIYF,TGTGCCAGCAGCTTCCCAGGGTCGTCTGGAAACACCATATATTTT
12,NA,NA,TRBV9,TRBJ1-6,CASSSPNSPLHF,TGTGCCAGCAGTTCTCCAAATTCACCCCTCCACTTT
15,NA,TRBD1,TRBV2,TRBJ2-2,CASRQGASDTGELFF,TGTGCCAGCAGACAGGGGGCCAGCGACACCGGGGAGCTGTTTTTT
16,many,NA,TRBV25-1,TRBJ1-4,CASSVPTTSGGEKLFF,TGTGCCAGCAGTGTCCCGACTACGTCTGGCGGTGAAAAACTGTTTTTT
17,many,NA,TRBV2,TRBJ1-6,CASSETRDIIEGSPLHF,TGTGCCAGCAGTGAAACAAGGGACATTATCGAGGGGTCACCCCTCCACTTT
18,NA,TRBD2,TRBV5-1,TRBJ2-2,CASSRGLAGGRNTGELFF,TGTGCCAGCAGCAGGGGACTAGCGGGAGGGCGTAACACCGGGGAGCTGTTTTTT
12,NA,TRBD1,TRBV7-8,TRBJ1-2,CASSVDRDGYTF,TGTGCCAGCAGCGTAGACAGGGACGGCTACACCTTC
15,NA,TRBD1,TRBV7-2,TRBJ1-2,CASSSYRTGTYGYTF,TGTGCCAGCAGCTCCTATAGGACAGGGACATATGGCTACACCTTC
12,NA,NA,TRBV11-2,TRBJ1-1,CASSPQSTEAFF,TGTGCCAGCAGCCCCCAAAGCACTGAAGCTTTCTTT
17,few,NA,TRBV20-1,TRBJ1-5,CSARDPRGGQGNQPQHF,TGCAGTGCTAGAGATCCTCGGGGGGGGCAAGGCAATCAGCCCCAGCATTTT
19,NA,NA,TRBV7-2,TRBJ2-2,CASSLEPMETSGGSGELFF,TGTGCCAGCAGCTTAGAACCAATGGAGACTAGTGGGGGCTCCGGGGAGCTGTTTTTT
12,NA,TRBD1,TRBV12-3/TRBV12-4,TRBJ1-4,CASGTGGTTLFF,TGTGCCAGCGGAACAGGGGGAACAACACTGTTTTTT
14,NA,NA,TRBV4-2,TRBJ1-2,CASSLAATNYGYTF,TGTGCCAGCAGCTTAGCAGCCACTAACTATGGCTACACCTTC
15,NA,TRBD1,TRBV2,TRBJ2-2,CASSLRQGKAGELFF,TGTGCCAGCAGTCTCCGACAGGGGAAGGCCGGGGAGCTGTTTTTT
15,few,NA,TRBV12-3/TRBV12-4,TRBJ1-1,CASSLGREGNTEAFF,TGTGCCAGCAGTTTGGGCAGGGAGGGGAACACTGAAGCTTTCTTT
14,few,NA,TRBV7-2,TRBJ2-7,CASSRDGAAYEQYF,TGTGCCAGCAGCCGGGACGGAGCTGCCTACGAGCAGTACTTC
13,NA,NA,TRBV7-9,TRBJ2-7,CASSPRQTYEQYF,TGTGCCAGCAGCCCCCGGCAGACCTACGAGCAGTACTTC
15,few,TRBD2,TRBV7-9,TRBJ2-5,CASSSLAGVRETQYF,TGTGCCAGCAGCTCTTTAGCGGGAGTTCGGGAGACCCAGTACTTC
16,NA,NA,TRBV7-9,TRBJ1-4,CASSPPPGRKKEKLFF,TGTGCCAGCAGCCCGCCCCCGGGACGGAAAAAAGAAAAACTGTTTTTT
14,NA,NA,TRBV9,TRBJ2-7,CASSPRGGTYEQYF,TGTGCCAGCAGCCCCAGGGGGGGGACCTACGAGCAGTACTTC
14,few,TRBD2,TRBV20-1,TRBJ2-7,CSAEPAGGRNEQYF,TGCAGTGCCGAACCAGCGGGAGGGAGGAACGAGCAGTACTTC